A single sample gave rise to the 11 T cell receptor beta chains below, sequenced in a study of monozygotic twins with inflammatory bowel disease. Reanalyzing the 5' RACE reads, TCRdb keeps one entry per CDR3 protein, without DNA. The sample totals approximately 400,000 distinct CDR3 sequences. Sequenced: blood. All receptors come from a human donor with ulcerative colitis or Crohn's disease, or a healthy co-twin of an affected twin (not recorded which).

This chain joins TRBV3-1 and TRBJ1-2; TCRdb's D call, TRBD1, is unchecked because there is no DNA. The CDR3 consists of 15 residues. The germline gives CDR1 LGHDT, CDR2 YNNKEL (reference sequence). The CDR3 reads CASSPPGTGDFGYTF.

The chain carries TRBV6-5 and TRBJ2-3; the D call from TCRdb, TRBD1, cannot be confirmed without DNA. Germline-derived CDR1 and CDR2 are MNHEY and SVGAGI. The CDR3 has 16 residues. CDR3 region: CASSYSFQGSADTQYF.

This chain uses TRBV9 with TRBJ1-6; the D gene TCRdb calls, TRBD1, cannot be checked with no DNA. CDR1 SGDLS and CDR2 YYNGEE come from the germline V gene. CDR3 length: 17 amino acids. CDR3 residues: CASSVAGNGGENSPLHF. The whole variable domain, filled in from reference TRBV9 and TRBJ1-6, reads DSGVTQTPKHLITATGQRVTLRCSPRSGDLSVYWYQQSLDQGLQFLIQYYNGEERAKGNILERFSAQQFPDLHSELNLSSLELGDSALYFCASSVAGNGGENSPLHFGNGTRLTVT.

The rearrangement links TRBV30 to TRBJ1-6. CDR3 length: 13 residues. Germline-derived CDR1 and CDR2 are GTSNPN and SVGIG (reference sequence). The CDR3 spells CAWSGQLDSPLHF.

The gene calls are TRBV10-2 and TRBJ2-2; as DNA is missing, the TRBD2 call by TCRdb cannot be tested. CDR3 length equals 15 residues. Per the germline V gene, CDR1 is WSHSY and CDR2 is SAAADI. The CDR3 reads CASRTGTSAFGELFF.

J is TRBJ1-1 and V is TRBV5-1; TCRdb proposes TRBD1, but this gene call is untestable without DNA. CDR3 length: 15 residues. Germline values: CDR1 SGHRS, CDR2 YFSETQ. The CDR3 spells CASSPHRQGNTEAFF.

CDR3: CASSQAWVGSYNEQFF. The chain links TRBV4-2 to TRBJ2-1. CDR1 and CDR2 (germline): LGHNA, YNFKEQ. This CDR3 has 16 amino acids.

The chain links TRBV20-1 to TRBJ1-1; TCRdb lists TRBD1, though no DNA is available to test this call. Germline CDR1 reads DFQATT; CDR2 reads SNEGSKA (reference sequence). The CDR3 runs to 14 residues. This chain's CDR3 is CSAPRWTENTEAFF.

The J gene is TRBJ1-1, the V gene TRBV10-3. This CDR3 is built from 12 residues. CDR1 ENHRY and CDR2 SYGVKD come from the germline V gene. CDR3 amino acids: CAIRDSDTEAFF.

The J gene is TRBJ2-5, the V gene TRBV11-2; TCRdb selects TRBD2, and the lack of DNA leaves this call unchecked. Germline-derived CDR1 and CDR2 are SGHAT and FQNNGV. The CDR3 runs 13 residues. The CDR3 protein is CASSFGGAGTQYF. The complete variable domain, with remaining parts taken from reference TRBV11-2 and TRBJ2-5, reads EAGVAQSPRYKIIEKRQSVAFWCNPISGHATLYWYQQILGQGPKLLIQFQNNGVVDDSQLPKDRFSAERLKGVDSTLKIQPAKLEDSAVYLCASSFGGAGTQYFGPGTRLLVL.

This chain connects TRBV28 to TRBJ1-1. This CDR3 has 13 amino acids. CDR1 and CDR2 (germline): MDHEN, SYDVKM. This chain's CDR3 is CASSFGEGTEAFF.